The rows below give T cell receptor beta chains drawn from one sample of a study of early T cells in non-severe SARS-CoV-2 infection. TCRdb re-derived calls from the 5' RACE reads in MiXCR, one entry per CDR3 protein. This repertoire shows about 61,000 distinct CDR3 sequences, about 11% found once; its top ten account for about 1%. The sample here was whole blood, taken at baseline. The receptors shown here come from an adult who was a healthcare worker with PCR-confirmed SARS-CoV-2 infection or an uninfected control (not recorded which). The donor label of this sample is uncertain. CDR3s include the opening cysteine and the closing phenylalanine or tryptophan. A D gene is named only where the DNA matches it firmly. Clone sizes are given selectively: once, few, many, or a class where the clone is expanded.

V	J	size	D	CDR3	DNA
TRBV2	TRBJ2-5	many	NA	CASSVGVQETQYF	TGTGCCAGCAGTGTCGGAGTTCAAGAGACCCAGTACTTC
TRBV12-3/TRBV12-4	TRBJ1-4	many	NA	CASSQTTAERGKLFF	TGTGCCAGCAGCCAAACGACAGCCGAAAGGGGAAAACTGTTTTTT
TRBV3-1	TRBJ2-2	few	NA	CASSPAGHWNTGELFF	TGTGCCAGCAGCCCTGCAGGACATTGGAACACCGGGGAGCTGTTTTTT
TRBV7-6	TRBJ2-3	NA	NA	CASSFVSLSTDTQYF	TGTGCCAGCAGCTTCGTCTCTCTAAGCACAGATACGCAGTATTTT
TRBV18	TRBJ2-3	few	TRBD2	CASSPLSRGATDTQYF	TGTGCCAGCTCACCTCTCTCGCGGGGGGCCACAGATACGCAGTATTTT
TRBV4-2	TRBJ1-1	few	NA	CASSVSMNTEAFF	TGTGCCAGCAGCGTCAGTATGAACACTGAAGCTTTCTTT
TRBV19	TRBJ1-5	NA	TRBD1	CASTGQGGSNQPQHF	TGTGCCAGTACCGGACAGGGAGGGAGCAATCAGCCCCAGCATTTT
TRBV29-1	TRBJ2-5	many	NA	CSVGRQETQYF	TGCAGCGTGGGTCGTCAAGAGACCCAGTACTTC
TRBV7-2	TRBJ2-5	NA	NA	CASSSRRSQETQYF	TGTGCCAGCAGCTCCCGTCGGAGCCAAGAGACCCAGTACTTC
TRBV27	TRBJ1-6	few	NA	CASSPRGAGDLGPLHF	TGTGCCAGCAGTCCCCGTGGGGCAGGGGACCTGGGACCCCTCCACTTT
TRBV11-2	TRBJ2-2	NA	NA	CASSGGATNTGELFF	TGTGCCAGCAGCGGGGGCGCCACGAACACCGGGGAGCTGTTTTTT
TRBV20-1	TRBJ1-2	NA	TRBD1	CSARDSGQNYGYTF	TGCAGTGCTAGAGATTCGGGACAGAACTATGGCTACACCTTC
TRBV5-1	TRBJ2-1	many	NA	CASSLTRGNYNEQFF	TGCGCCAGCAGTTTGACGAGGGGTAACTACAATGAGCAGTTCTTC